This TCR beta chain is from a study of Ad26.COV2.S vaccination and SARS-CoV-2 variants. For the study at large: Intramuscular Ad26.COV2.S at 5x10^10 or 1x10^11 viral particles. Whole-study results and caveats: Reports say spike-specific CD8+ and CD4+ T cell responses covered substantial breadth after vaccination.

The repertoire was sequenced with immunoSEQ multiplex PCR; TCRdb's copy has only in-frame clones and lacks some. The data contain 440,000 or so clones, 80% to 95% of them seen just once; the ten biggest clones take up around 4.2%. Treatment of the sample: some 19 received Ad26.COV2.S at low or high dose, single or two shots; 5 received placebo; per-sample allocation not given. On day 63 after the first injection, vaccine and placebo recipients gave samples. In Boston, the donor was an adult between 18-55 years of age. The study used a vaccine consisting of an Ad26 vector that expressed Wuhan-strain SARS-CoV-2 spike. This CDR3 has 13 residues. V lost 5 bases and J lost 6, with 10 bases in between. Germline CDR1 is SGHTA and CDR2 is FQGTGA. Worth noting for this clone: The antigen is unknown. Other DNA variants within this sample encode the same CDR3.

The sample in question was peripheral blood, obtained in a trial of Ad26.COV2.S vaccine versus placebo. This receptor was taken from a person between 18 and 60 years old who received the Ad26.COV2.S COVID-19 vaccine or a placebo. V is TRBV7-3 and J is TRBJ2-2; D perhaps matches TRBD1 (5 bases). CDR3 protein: CASSPTGSGELFF. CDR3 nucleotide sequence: TGTGCCAGCAGCCCCACAGGATCCGGGGAGCTGTTTTTT.